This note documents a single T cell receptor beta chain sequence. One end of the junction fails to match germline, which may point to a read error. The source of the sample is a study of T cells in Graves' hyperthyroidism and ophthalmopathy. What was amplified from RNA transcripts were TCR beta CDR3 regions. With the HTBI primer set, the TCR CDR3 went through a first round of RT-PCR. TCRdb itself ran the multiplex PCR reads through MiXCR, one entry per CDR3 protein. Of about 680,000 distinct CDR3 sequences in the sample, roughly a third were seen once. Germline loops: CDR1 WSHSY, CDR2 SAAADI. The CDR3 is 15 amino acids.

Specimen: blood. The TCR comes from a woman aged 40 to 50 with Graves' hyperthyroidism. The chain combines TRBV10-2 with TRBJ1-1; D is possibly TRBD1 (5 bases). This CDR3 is CASSLWGHSGTEAFF. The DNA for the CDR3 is TGTGCCAGCAGTTTATGGGGCCATTCAGGGACTGAAGCTTTCTTT.